These T cell receptor beta chains were read from a single sample in a study of neurological immune-mediated disorders. TCRdb re-called the 5' RACE reads with MiXCR, one entry per CDR3 protein. The repertoire consists of some 80,000 distinct CDR3 sequences, with roughly 4.3% occurring once and the leading ten covering more than 5%. Sequences were obtained from PBMCs. The receptors shown here come from a woman in her fifties or sixties with multiple sclerosis. The CDR3 runs from the conserved cysteine through the conserved F or W. D genes are given only for firm matches. Part of the rows lack a size; the others show once, few, many or a class for expanded clones.

D: TRBD1
J: TRBJ1-2
V: TRBV20-1
size: -
CDR3: CSATGTGNYGYTF
DNA: TGCAGTGCTACCGGGACAGGGAACTATGGCTACACCTTC

D: -
J: TRBJ2-1
V: TRBV6-5
size: many
CDR3: CASSYNGLEGNNEQFF
DNA: TGTGCCAGCAGTTATAATGGGCTCGAGGGAAACAATGAGCAGTTCTTC

D: -
J: TRBJ1-1
V: TRBV5-5
size: many
CDR3: CASSAFLAEAFF
DNA: TGTGCCAGCAGCGCGTTCCTCGCGGAAGCTTTCTTT

D: -
J: TRBJ2-7
V: TRBV12-3/TRBV12-4
size: many
CDR3: CASSFQTDYEQYF
DNA: TGTGCCAGCAGTTTCCAGACCGACTACGAGCAGTACTTC

D: -
J: TRBJ1-6
V: TRBV20-1
size: many
CDR3: CSADSISSYNSPLHF
DNA: TGCAGTGCGGACTCGATAAGCTCCTATAATTCACCCCTCCACTTT

D: -
J: TRBJ2-7
V: TRBV7-9
size: many
CDR3: CASSLQTRDEQYF
DNA: TGTGCCAGCAGCCTCCAAACCAGAGATGAGCAGTACTTC

D: TRBD2
J: TRBJ2-7
V: TRBV5-1
size: -
CDR3: CSSGTSGSREQYF
DNA: TGCTCCAGCGGGACTAGCGGTTCTAGGGAGCAGTACTTC

D: -
J: TRBJ2-3
V: TRBV10-3
size: many
CDR3: CAISLAADTQYF
DNA: TGTGCCATCAGTCTGGCGGCAGATACGCAGTATTTT

D: -
J: TRBJ1-1
V: TRBV6-1
size: many
CDR3: CASSVLGALSGRPTEAFF
DNA: TGTGCCAGCAGTGTCTTAGGGGCACTGTCCGGGAGGCCGACTGAAGCTTTCTTT

D: TRBD1
J: TRBJ2-1
V: TRBV12-3/TRBV12-4
size: many
CDR3: CASSPGTGYHEQFF
DNA: TGTGCCAGCAGTCCGGGGACAGGGTATCATGAGCAGTTCTTC

D: -
J: TRBJ2-1
V: TRBV7-9
size: many
CDR3: CASKSPGHRMGFF
DNA: TGTGCCAGCAAATCTCCGGGACACCGTATGGGGTTCTTC

D: -
J: TRBJ2-2
V: TRBV20-1
size: many
CDR3: CSARAFGTQTGELFF
DNA: TGCAGTGCTAGAGCATTTGGGACCCAGACCGGGGAGCTGTTTTTT

D: -
J: TRBJ2-6
V: TRBV7-6
size: -
CDR3: CASSLASTNILTF
DNA: TGTGCCAGCAGCTTAGCGTCGACCAACATCCTGACTTTC

D: -
J: TRBJ2-1
V: TRBV5-1
size: many
CDR3: CASSPKHDEQFF
DNA: TGCGCCAGCAGTCCGAAGCACGATGAGCAGTTCTTC

D: -
J: TRBJ2-1
V: TRBV11-2
size: many
CDR3: CASTGLRGQHNEQFF
DNA: TGTGCCAGCACGGGACTACGGGGGCAACACAATGAGCAGTTCTTC